A single sample gave rise to the 18 T cell receptor beta chains below, sequenced in a study of cytomegalovirus exposure and HLA in healthy donors. Primers included in the PCR were 60 Vbeta and 13 Jbeta primers. The repertoire was sequenced with immunoSEQ multiplex PCR; TCRdb's copy has only in-frame clones and lacks some. This repertoire shows about 190,000 clones, about 12% found once; its top ten account for 7.5% to 10%. Sequenced sample: PBMCs. These receptor sequences come from a man between 50 and 59 years old in good health and CMV-seropositive.

CDR3 in DNA: TGTGCCAGCAGCTCGTGGGGACTAGCGGCGAGATGGGGCACAGATACGCAGTATTTT. Translated: CASSSWGLAARWGTDTQYF. The gene calls are TRBV5-6 and TRBJ2-3, with 11 bases aligning to TRBD2. V shed 3 bases and J 1 base; nucleotides not matched to a gene: 13. CDR1 is SGHDT and CDR2 is YYEEEE in the germline V gene. The CDR3 totals 19 residues.

This chain links TRBV30 with TRBJ2-5; TRBD2 aligns across 7 bases. With 3 bases clipped from V and 5 bases from J, the junction kept 9 bases outside the gene matches. From germline, CDR1 is GTSNPN and CDR2 SVGIG (reference sequence). This CDR3 is built from 14 residues. DNA for the CDR3: TGTGCCTGGAGCGCATCCGGGGGGTGGGAGACCCAGTACTTC. Amino acids: CAWSASGGWETQYF.

This clone was seen a few times. The J gene is TRBJ2-1, the V gene TRBV6-1; D gene ambiguous. With 10 bases removed from V and 8 bases from J, the gap between germline ends came to 12 bases. CDR3 length: 11 residues. Germline CDR1 is MNHNS and CDR2 is SASEGT. This CDR3 reads CATLPLDEQFF. CDR3 sequence (DNA): TGTGCCACCCTCCCTCTCGATGAGCAGTTCTTC.

This clone came up a few times. The rearrangement uses TRBV18 and TRBJ1-5, with D perhaps matching TRBD1 (6 bases). CDR1 and CDR2 (germline): KGHSH, LQKENI. V was trimmed by 2 bases and J by 8 bases, leaving 19 bases between them. The length of the CDR3 is 16 residues. CDR3 protein: CASSPTGTNRNKPQHF. In DNA form, the CDR3 reads TGTGCCAGCTCACCAACGGGGACAAACCGAAATAAGCCCCAGCATTTT.

The chain employs TRBV9 and TRBJ2-7; D unresolved. Germline CDR1 reads SGDLS; CDR2 reads YYNGEE. Trimming shortened V by 4 bases and J by 5 bases, and 16 bases separated the two germline ends. CDR3 length equals 14 residues. CDR3 nucleotide sequence: TGTGCCAGCAGCCTAAGAGGTACAACCAACGAGCAGTACTTC. This encodes CASSLRGTTNEQYF.

J is TRBJ1-2 and V is TRBV7-2; no firm D call. Germline lookup yields CDR1 SGHTA and CDR2 FQGNSA. Trimming stripped 7 bases from V and 4 bases from J, with 19 bases between. This CDR3 contains 15 residues. The DNA for the CDR3 is TGTGCCAGCACCCGCGAGGGAACTCCCATCTATGGCTACACCTTC. Translation: CASTREGTPIYGYTF.

V usage is TRBV7-2 and J usage is TRBJ1-5; tentative D call: TRBD1 (5 bases). CDR1 and CDR2 from the germline V gene are SGHTA and FQGNSA. The CDR3 contains 14 residues. The V end was cut by 3 bases, the J end by 6 bases, with 12 bases between. This CDR3 is CASSLNGGSQPQHF. The CDR3, as DNA: TGTGCCAGCAGCTTGAACGGGGGAAGTCAGCCCCAGCATTTT.

This clone appeared a few times. CDR3 residues: CASSVSTALNTEAFF. Here the CDR3 DNA reads TGTGCCAGCAGCGTAAGTACTGCCCTGAACACTGAAGCTTTCTTT. V and J are TRBV9 and TRBJ1-1; D call uncertain. V lost 1 base, J lost 0 bases, and 10 bases lay in between. CDR1 SGDLS and CDR2 YYNGEE come from the germline V gene. The CDR3 runs 15 residues.

The chain combines TRBV5-6 with TRBJ2-5; tentative D call: TRBD2 (5 bases). This CDR3 spans 14 amino acids. Trimming pared 2 bases from V and 7 bases from J, leaving 15 bases between. The V gene's germline CDR1 is SGHDT and CDR2 YYEEEE. In nucleotides, the CDR3 is TGTGCCAGCAGCTTCCAAAGAGCGGATGGGACCCAGTACTTC. It codes for CASSFQRADGTQYF.

The rearrangement links TRBV4-3 to TRBJ2-4, with a possible D match to TRBD1 (6 bases). This CDR3 is 13 amino acids long. V lost 1 base, J lost 7 bases, and 8 bases lay in between. Germline loops: CDR1 LGHNA, CDR2 YSLEER. In DNA, the CDR3 is TGCGCCAGCAGCCAAGGTCAGGGGAACATTCAGTACTTC. Amino acid sequence: CASSQGQGNIQYF.

This clone was seen just once. The V and J genes are TRBV19 and TRBJ2-2, with D perhaps TRBD1 (5 bases). In germline, CDR1 is LNHDA, CDR2 SQIVND (reference sequence). This CDR3 spans 17 amino acids. With 0 bases removed from V and 4 bases from J, the gap between germline ends came to 15 bases. DNA of the CDR3: TGTGCCAGTAGTATAGATCGCAGGGCAAGATCCACCGGGGAGCTGTTTTTT. It encodes CASSIDRRARSTGELFF.

The chain combines TRBV28 with TRBJ1-1, with D possibly matching TRBD1 (6 bases). Germline V CDR1 and CDR2: MDHEN, SYDVKM. Trimming left V 5 bases short and J 0 bases short, with 13 bases between. This CDR3 has 15 residues. CDR3 sequence: CASSPVQGMNTEAFF. The CDR3 DNA follows: TGTGCCAGCAGTCCAGTACAGGGCATGAACACTGAAGCTTTCTTT.

This chain uses TRBV4-3 with TRBJ1-5; D might be TRBD1 (6 bases). V lost 0 bases and J 6 bases, leaving 12 bases between the germline ends. The CDR3 loop spans 15 amino acids. The germline gives CDR1 LGHNA, CDR2 YSLEER. CDR3 DNA sequence: TGCGCCAGCAGCCAAGATTGGGGGACATCTCAGCCCCAGCATTTT. The encoded protein is CASSQDWGTSQPQHF.

This clone was picked up a small number of times. The V call is TRBV28, the J call TRBJ1-5, with a possible D match to TRBD1 (6 bases). The V gene lost 6 bases and the J gene lost 7 bases, with 13 bases spanning the gap. Per the germline V gene, CDR1 is MDHEN and CDR2 is SYDVKM. This CDR3 contains 13 residues. CDR3 sequence reads: CASRNREHQPQHF. DNA of the CDR3: TGTGCCAGCAGAAACAGGGAGCACCAGCCCCAGCATTTT.

The genes are TRBV7-9 and TRBJ2-7; D remains unclear. V lost 5 bases and J lost 2, with 7 bases in between. Germline loops: CDR1 SEHNR, CDR2 FQNEAQ (reference sequence). The CDR3 consists of 12 residues. The CDR3 DNA sequence: TGTGCCAGCAGCCTTAACACCTACGAGCAGTACTTC. It encodes CASSLNTYEQYF.

A few counts support this clone. This chain connects TRBV6-1 to TRBJ1-1; tentatively, D is TRBD1 (6 bases). With 8 bases removed from V and 3 bases from J, the gap between germline ends came to 16 bases. Germline-derived CDR1 and CDR2 are MNHNS and SASEGT. This CDR3 region has 14 residues. The CDR3 region has the DNA TGTGCCAGCGGGACATTCCACGGGGACACTGAAGCTTTCTTT. Translation: CASGTFHGDTEAFF.

This clone was recorded a few times. The J gene is TRBJ1-1, the V gene TRBV5-1; possibly TRBD1 for D (6 bases). The V end lost 1 base, the J end lost 9 bases, and 19 bases lay between the germline ends. Germline V gene lookup returns CDR1 SGHRS and CDR2 YFSETQ. This CDR3 is 15 amino acids long. The CDR3: CASSLSGAPNTKAFF. The CDR3, as DNA: TGCGCCAGCAGCTTGTCAGGGGCCCCTAATACTAAAGCTTTCTTT.

The V gene is TRBV25-1, the J gene TRBJ2-5; no firm D call. The J call may be mistaken, given a closer DNA end match to TRBJ2-7. The CDR3 has 11 residues. In germline, CDR1 is MGHDK, CDR2 SYGVNS. CDR3 nucleotide sequence: TGTGCCAGCAGACTTGTCCACGAGCAGTACTTC. It yields the protein CASRLVHEQYF.